Described below is a single T cell receptor (beta chain) sequence and its context. Only one count was recorded for this clone. Its recognized antigen is unknown. Qualities for individual bases were not recorded, and no much larger clone is one base off. The sample comes from a study of blood T cell repertoires in COVID-19 (TCRdb year 2020). Turning to the overall study: The collaborator samples originated in the United States, Italy and Spain and spanned the acute and convalescent phases of COVID-19. The material from the prospective study consisted of cDNA or gDNA derived from T cells, B-cell-depleted T cells, or PBMCs. Deeply sampled blood TCRbeta repertoires from subjects exposed to, actively infected with, or recovered from COVID-19 were included in the dataset. The repertoires were released in a freely available public database intended as a resource for research on the immune response to SARS-CoV-2. Samples came from the ongoing ImmuneRACE study (first 160 participants) plus 1,254 subjects from 6 global collaborators. A de-identified subject ID, COVID-19 status, age in years and sex were almost always included in the sample metadata. HLA class I and class II types, where available, came from metadata supplied by the sample provider rather than from assay-based typing. Paper-wide results and their limitations: The quantity of clinical and demographic metadata differed by source and by participant and was supplied without curation.

The CDR3, cysteine through phenylalanine, is 17 amino acids long. Only the CDR3 DNA is retained, 51 bases long and in frame from the first base. Trimming accounts for 1 base at V and 4 bases at J, while the number of junction bases matched to no gene is 8. CDR1 and CDR2 are drawn from the germline V gene (reference sequence): LGHDT, YNNKEL. TCRbeta CDR3 regions were amplified from genomic DNA by means of the immunoSEQ Assay, a bias-controlled multiplex PCR. Under the source paper's analysis protocol: The number of nucleated cells in each sample was estimated by amplification of reference gene primers within the assay. To quantify the absolute abundance of each unique TCRbeta CDR3 rearrangement, sequence reads were collapsed and filtered. For each sample, productive Simpson clonality was calculated by taking the square root of Simpson's diversity index across productive rearrangements. Entries here come from immuneACCESS through TCRdb and include only in-frame sequences with V and J called. Some clones fail to appear in such tables; in the studies checked, an unresolved V gene covers under half of the shortfall, and the cause of the remainder is unknown. For V, J and clone size, that table is used; D and trimming come from the DNA. A total of more than 50,000 clones appear in this sample, more than 90% of them only once. About 3% of the sample is taken by the ten largest.

Collaborating institutions collected whole blood in K2EDTA tubes following their own protocols. For TCRbeta analysis, collaborators shipped samples in one of three forms: frozen whole blood, isolated PBMCs, or DNA extracted from either of those sample types. The sequenced sample was peripheral blood. In this chain, TRBV3-1 (or the pseudogene TRBV3-2) is recombined with TRBJ2-3; 10 junctional bases match TRBD2. This TCR was sampled from a human donor in a cohort sampled during active COVID-19. The DNA sequence reads TGTGCCAGCAGCCAAGGGTCAGCGGGGGGGCTAGCAGATACGCAGTATTTT. This gives the protein CASSQGSAGGLADTQYF.